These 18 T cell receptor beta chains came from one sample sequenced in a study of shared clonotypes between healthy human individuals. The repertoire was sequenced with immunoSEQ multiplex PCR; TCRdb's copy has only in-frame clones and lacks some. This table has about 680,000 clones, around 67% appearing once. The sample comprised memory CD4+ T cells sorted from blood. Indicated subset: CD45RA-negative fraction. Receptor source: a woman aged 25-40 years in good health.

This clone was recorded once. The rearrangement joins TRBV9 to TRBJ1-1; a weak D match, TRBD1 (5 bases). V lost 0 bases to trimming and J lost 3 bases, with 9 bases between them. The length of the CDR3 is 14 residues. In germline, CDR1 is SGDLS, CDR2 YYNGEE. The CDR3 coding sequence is TGTGCCAGCAGCGTAGCGGGGCGCGACACTGAAGCTTTCTTT. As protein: CASSVAGRDTEAFF.

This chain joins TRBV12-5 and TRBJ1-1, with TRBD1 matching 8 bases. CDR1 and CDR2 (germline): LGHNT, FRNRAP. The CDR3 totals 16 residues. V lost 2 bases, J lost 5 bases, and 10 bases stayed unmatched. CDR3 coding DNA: TGTGCTAGTGGTTTGAAACAGGACAGGGTTATGACTGAAGCTTTCTTT. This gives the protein CASGLKQDRVMTEAFF.

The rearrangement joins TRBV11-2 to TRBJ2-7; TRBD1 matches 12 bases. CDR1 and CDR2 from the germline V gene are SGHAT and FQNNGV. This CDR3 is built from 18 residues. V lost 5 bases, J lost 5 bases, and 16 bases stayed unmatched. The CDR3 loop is CASSPRRDRGLLFHEQYF. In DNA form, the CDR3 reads TGTGCCAGCAGCCCACGCCGGGACAGGGGGCTTTTATTCCACGAGCAGTACTTC.

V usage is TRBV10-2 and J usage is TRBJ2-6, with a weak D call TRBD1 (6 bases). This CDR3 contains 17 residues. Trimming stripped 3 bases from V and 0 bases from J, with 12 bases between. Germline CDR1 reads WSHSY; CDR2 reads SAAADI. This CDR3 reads CASSDSQGHSGANVLTF. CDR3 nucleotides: TGCGCCAGCAGTGACTCACAGGGTCACTCTGGGGCCAACGTCCTGACTTTC.

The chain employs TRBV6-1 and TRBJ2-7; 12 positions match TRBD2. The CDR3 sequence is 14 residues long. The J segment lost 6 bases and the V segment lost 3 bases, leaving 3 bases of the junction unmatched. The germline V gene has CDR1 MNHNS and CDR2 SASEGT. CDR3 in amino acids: CASSETSGSTEQYF. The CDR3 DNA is TGTGCCAGCAGTGAGACTAGCGGGAGTACCGAGCAGTACTTC.

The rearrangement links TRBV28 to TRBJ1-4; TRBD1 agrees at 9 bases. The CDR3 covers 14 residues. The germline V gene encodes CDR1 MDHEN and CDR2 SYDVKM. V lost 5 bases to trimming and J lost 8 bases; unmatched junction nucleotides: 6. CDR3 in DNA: TGTGCCAGCAGTGAGGGACAGGGTGTCGAAAAACTGTTTTTT. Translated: CASSEGQGVEKLFF.

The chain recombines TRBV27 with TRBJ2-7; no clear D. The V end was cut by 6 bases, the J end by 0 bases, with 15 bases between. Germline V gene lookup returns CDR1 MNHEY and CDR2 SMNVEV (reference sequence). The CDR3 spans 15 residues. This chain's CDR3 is CASSRLDRVSYEQYF. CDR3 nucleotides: TGTGCCAGCAGCCGCCTGGACCGGGTCTCCTACGAGCAGTACTTC.

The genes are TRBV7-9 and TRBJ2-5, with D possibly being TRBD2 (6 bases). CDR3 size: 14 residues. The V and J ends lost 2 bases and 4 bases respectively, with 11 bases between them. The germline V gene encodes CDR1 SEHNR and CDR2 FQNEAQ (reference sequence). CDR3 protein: CASSLSGLLETQYF. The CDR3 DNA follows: TGTGCCAGCAGCTTAAGCGGGCTCCTAGAGACCCAGTACTTC.

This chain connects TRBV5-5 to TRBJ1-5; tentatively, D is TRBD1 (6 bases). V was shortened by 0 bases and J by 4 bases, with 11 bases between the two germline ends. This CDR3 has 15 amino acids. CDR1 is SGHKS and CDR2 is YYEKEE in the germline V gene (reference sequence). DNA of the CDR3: TGTGCCAGCAGCTTGGTCTTGGACAGTAATCAGCCCCAGCATTTT. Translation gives CASSLVLDSNQPQHF. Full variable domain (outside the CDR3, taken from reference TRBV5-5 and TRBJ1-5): DAGVTQSPTHLIKTRGQQVTLRCSPISGHKSVSWYQQVLGQGPQFIFQYYEKEERGRGNFPDRFSARQFPNYSSELNVNALLLGDSALYLCASSLVLDSNQPQHFGDGTRLSIL.

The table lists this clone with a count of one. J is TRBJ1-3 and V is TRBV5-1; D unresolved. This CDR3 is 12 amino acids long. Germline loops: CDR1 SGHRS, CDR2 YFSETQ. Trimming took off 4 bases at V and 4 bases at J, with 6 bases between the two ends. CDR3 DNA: TGCGCCAGCAGCGCCCAGGGAAACACCATATATTTT. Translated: CASSAQGNTIYF. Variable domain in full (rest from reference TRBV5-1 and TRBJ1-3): KAGVTQTPRYLIKTRGQQVTLSCSPISGHRSVSWYQQTPGQGLQFLFEYFSETQRNKGNFPGRFSGRQFSNSRSEMNVSTLELGDSALYLCASSAQGNTIYFGEGSWLTVV.

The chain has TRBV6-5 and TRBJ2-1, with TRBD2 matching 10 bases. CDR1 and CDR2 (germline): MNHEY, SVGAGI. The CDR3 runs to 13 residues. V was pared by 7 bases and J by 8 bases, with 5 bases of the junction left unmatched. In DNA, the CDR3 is TGTGCCAGCACCTCAGGGACTAGCGATGAGCAGTTCTTC. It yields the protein CASTSGTSDEQFF.

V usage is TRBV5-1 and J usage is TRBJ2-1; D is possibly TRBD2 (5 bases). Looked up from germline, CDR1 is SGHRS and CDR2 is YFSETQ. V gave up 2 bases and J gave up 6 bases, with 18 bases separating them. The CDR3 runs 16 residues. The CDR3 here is CASSLGGSGKGNEQFF. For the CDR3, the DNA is TGCGCCAGCAGCTTAGGCGGATCGGGGAAGGGCAATGAGCAGTTCTTC.

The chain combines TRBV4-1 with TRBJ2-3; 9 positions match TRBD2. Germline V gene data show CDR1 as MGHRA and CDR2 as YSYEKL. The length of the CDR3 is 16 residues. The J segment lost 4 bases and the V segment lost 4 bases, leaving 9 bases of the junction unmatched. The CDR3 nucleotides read TGCGCCAGCAGCCCGCAGGGCGGGAGGGCCGCAGATACGCAGTATTTT. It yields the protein CASSPQGGRAADTQYF.

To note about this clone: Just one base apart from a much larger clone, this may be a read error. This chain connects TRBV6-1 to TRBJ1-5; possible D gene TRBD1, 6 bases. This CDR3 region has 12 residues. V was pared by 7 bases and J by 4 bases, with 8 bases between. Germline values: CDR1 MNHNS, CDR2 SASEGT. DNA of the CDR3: TGTGCCAGCAAAGGGGGAAATCAGCCCCAGCATTTT. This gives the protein CASKGGNQPQHF.

The CDR3 DNA reads as TGTGCCAGCAGACCGTCGAGGGGAAACACTGAAGCTTTCTTT. Protein: CASRPSRGNTEAFF. This rearrangement joins TRBV28 to TRBJ1-1; tentatively, D is TRBD1 (5 bases). V lost 6 bases to trimming and J lost 2 bases, with 13 bases between them. The CDR3 length is 14 residues. Germline V gene data show CDR1 as MDHEN and CDR2 as SYDVKM. Full variable domain (remainder filled in from reference TRBV28 and TRBJ1-1): DVKVTQSSRYLVKRTGEKVFLECVQDMDHENMFWYRQDPGLGLRLIYFSYDVKMKEKGDIPEGYSVSREKKERFSLILESASTNQTSMYLCASRPSRGNTEAFFGQGTRLTVV.

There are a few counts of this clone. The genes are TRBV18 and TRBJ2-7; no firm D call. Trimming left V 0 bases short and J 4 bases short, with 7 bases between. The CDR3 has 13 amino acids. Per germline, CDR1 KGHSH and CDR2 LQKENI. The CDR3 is CASSPPLLYEQYF. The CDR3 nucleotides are TGTGCCAGCTCACCACCGCTCCTGTACGAGCAGTACTTC.

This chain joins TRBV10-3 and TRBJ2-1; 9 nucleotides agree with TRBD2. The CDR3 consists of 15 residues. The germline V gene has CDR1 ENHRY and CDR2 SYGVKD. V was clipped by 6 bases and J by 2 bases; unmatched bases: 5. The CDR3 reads CAIRPSSGAYNEQFF. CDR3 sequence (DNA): TGTGCCATCAGGCCGTCTAGCGGGGCCTACAATGAGCAGTTCTTC.

The CDR3 loop reads CASSTPTGDGYTF. CDR3 coding DNA: TGTGCCAGCAGCACTCCTACAGGGGACGGCTACACCTTC. This rearrangement joins TRBV7-6 to TRBJ1-2; 7 nucleotides agree with TRBD1. Germline V gene data show CDR1 as SGHVS and CDR2 as FNYEAQ. V was clipped by 5 bases and J by 8 bases; unmatched bases: 8. This CDR3 contains 13 residues.